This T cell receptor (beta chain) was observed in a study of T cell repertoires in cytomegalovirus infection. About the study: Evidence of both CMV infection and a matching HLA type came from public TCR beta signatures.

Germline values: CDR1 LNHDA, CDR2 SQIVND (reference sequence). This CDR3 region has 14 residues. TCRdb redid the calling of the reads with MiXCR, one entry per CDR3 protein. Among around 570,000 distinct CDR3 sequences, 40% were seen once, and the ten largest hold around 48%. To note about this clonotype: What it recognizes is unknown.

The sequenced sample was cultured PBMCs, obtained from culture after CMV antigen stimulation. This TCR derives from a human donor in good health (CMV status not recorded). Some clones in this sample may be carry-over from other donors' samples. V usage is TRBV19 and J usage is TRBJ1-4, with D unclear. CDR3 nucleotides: TGTCCAAGGGAGAGGTACGCCGGGAATGAAAAACTGTTTTTT. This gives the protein CPRERYAGNEKLFF.